This passage covers 26 T cell receptor beta chains from one sample sequenced in a study of T cells in Graves' hyperthyroidism and ophthalmopathy. The CDR3 regions of TCR beta were amplified from RNA transcripts. A set of HTBI primers served as the primers for a first-round RT-PCR of the TCR CDR3. TCRdb re-called the multiplex PCR reads through MiXCR, storing one row per CDR3 protein. This sample has 400,000 to 500,000 distinct CDR3 sequences, with under 15% found just once. The specimen was blood. These receptors originate from a woman between 18 and 30 years old with Graves' hyperthyroidism.

Concerning this clonotype: At one of its ends the junction is not consistent with the germline gene, which may arise from a read error. This chain connects TRBV7-2 to TRBJ2-5; 11 bases agree with TRBD2. There are 14 residues in the CDR3. In germline, CDR1 is SGHTA, CDR2 FQGNSA. CDR3 protein: CASNSGRAAEIQYF. CDR3 sequence (DNA): TGTGCCAGCAATAGCGGGAGGGCCGCGGAGATCCAGTACTTC.

This clonotype was counted many times. The CDR3 spells CASIRGTGGGEKLFF. CDR3 coding DNA: TGTGCCAGCATCCGCGGGACAGGGGGCGGTGAAAAACTGTTTTTT. The chain links TRBV2 to TRBJ1-4; 12 bases are a match to TRBD1. CDR3 length equals 15 residues. CDR1 and CDR2 from the germline V gene are SNHLY and FYNNEI. Losses at the gene ends were 7 bases for V and 7 bases for J; bases not matched to a gene: 7.

The V call is TRBV10-1, the J call TRBJ2-1; 8 nucleotides align to TRBD2. The CDR3 runs 17 residues. CDR1 is WNHNN, CDR2 SYGVQD, per germline (reference sequence). V lost 2 bases to trimming and J lost 4 bases; unmatched junction nucleotides: 10. The CDR3 loop is CASSEGISSGPYNEQFF. The CDR3 DNA is TGCGCCAGCAGTGAGGGTATTTCTAGCGGGCCTTACAATGAGCAGTTCTTC.

This clonotype has at least ten counts. J is TRBJ1-2 and V is TRBV3-1; D possibly corresponds to TRBD1 (6 bases). CDR1 is LGHDT and CDR2 is YNNKEL in the germline V gene (reference sequence). The CDR3 extends over 17 amino acids. Trimming shortened V by 0 bases and J by 4 bases, and 18 bases separated the two germline ends. The CDR3 nucleotides read TGTGCCAGCAGCCAAGATATAGGGGCGACAGGCTTCTATGGCTACACCTTC. It translates to CASSQDIGATGFYGYTF.

Many counts were recorded for this clonotype. The V call is TRBV6-1, the J call TRBJ2-7, with 8 bases identical to TRBD1. The CDR3 is 16 amino acids. Germline V gene sequence: CDR1 MNHNS, CDR2 SASEGT. The trim removed 6 bases at V and 1 base at J, leaving 11 bases unmatched. This CDR3 is CASSPGTGQSSYEQYV. For the CDR3, the DNA is TGTGCCAGCAGCCCAGGGACAGGACAAAGTTCCTACGAGCAGTACGTC.

CDR3 residues: CAISGWDSFLTF. CDR3 in DNA: TGTGCCATCAGTGGCTGGGACAGTTTCTTGACCTTC. The J gene is TRBJ1-2, the V gene TRBV10-3; 7 nucleotides line up with TRBD1. CDR3 length: 12 residues. Per the germline V gene, CDR1 is ENHRY and CDR2 is SYGVKD. The trim removed 4 bases at V and 14 bases at J, leaving 10 bases unmatched.

For this clonotype: Just one base apart from a much larger clone, this may be a read error. CDR3 coding DNA: TGTGCCAGTAGCCAGGGACAGGCGGAAGATTACGCCGGGGAGCTGTTTTTT. Translation: CASSQGQAEDYAGELFF. This chain connects TRBV19 to TRBJ2-2; TRBD1 aligns across 8 bases. Germline trimming cut 6 bases from V and 6 bases from J; bases unmatched to any gene: 15. Germline V lookup: CDR1 LNHDA, CDR2 SQIVND (reference sequence). CDR3 length equals 17 residues. Variable domain in full (rest from reference TRBV19 and TRBJ2-2): DGGITQSPKYLFRKEGQNVTLSCEQNLNHDAMYWYRQDPGQGLRLIYYSQIVNDFQKGDIAEGYSVSREKKESFPLTVTSAQKNPTAFYLCASSQGQAEDYAGELFFGEGSRLTVL.

V is TRBV30 and J is TRBJ2-7; D is perhaps TRBD2 (5 bases). Trimming left V 0 bases short and J 2 bases short, with 14 bases between. Germline V lookup: CDR1 GTSNPN, CDR2 SVGIG (reference sequence). The CDR3 length is 15 residues. The CDR3, as DNA: TGTGCCTGGAGTGTCGCCCCTGACGGGACCTACGAGCAGTACTTC. Translation gives CAWSVAPDGTYEQYF. Full variable domain (rest looked up from reference TRBV30 and TRBJ2-7): SQTIHQWPATLVQPVGSPLSLECTVEGTSNPNLYWYRQAAGRGLQLLFYSVGIGQISSEVPQNLSASRPQDRQFILSSKKLLLSDSGFYLCAWSVAPDGTYEQYFGPGTRLTVT.

About this clonotype itself: This could be a read error, since a much larger clone is one nucleotide away. The J gene is TRBJ1-5, the V gene TRBV19; D is unclear. The V end lost 5 bases, the J end lost 4 bases, and 18 bases lay between the germline ends. CDR3 length: 16 residues. Per the germline V gene, CDR1 is LNHDA and CDR2 is SQIVND (reference sequence). CDR3 region: CASSSRHGGRNQPQHF. CDR3 bases: TGTGCCAGTAGTTCAAGACACGGTGGGAGGAATCAGCCCCAGCATTTT.

This clonotype occurred many times. CDR3 amino acids: CASSYRRLGEKLFF. Here the CDR3 DNA reads TGTGCCAGCAGTTATCGACGACTGGGGGAAAAACTGTTTTTT. V and J are TRBV6-6 and TRBJ1-4, with D unresolved. The CDR3 totals 14 residues. CDR1 is MNHNY and CDR2 is SVGAGI in the germline V gene (reference sequence). Trimming removed 3 bases at V and 8 bases at J, with 13 bases between.

The table lists this clonotype with many counts. The V and J genes are TRBV20-1 and TRBJ2-3; D perhaps matches TRBD2 (5 bases). Trimming removed 1 base from V and 1 base from J, with 9 bases in between. Germline V CDR1 and CDR2: DFQATT, SNEGSKA (reference sequence). This CDR3 comprises 14 residues. CDR3 in amino acids: CSARVSAGTDTQYF. The DNA of the CDR3 is TGCAGTGCTAGAGTTTCAGCGGGCACAGATACGCAGTATTTT.

This clonotype showed up many times. The chain joins TRBV6-6 to TRBJ2-5; D not resolved. Germline CDR1 reads MNHNY; CDR2 reads SVGAGI (reference sequence). With 0 bases removed from V and 0 bases from J, the gap between germline ends came to 5 bases. CDR3 size: 14 residues. The CDR3 nucleotides are TGTGCCAGCAGTTACTCGCCTTACCAAGAGACCCAGTACTTC. This sequence encodes CASSYSPYQETQYF.

The table lists this clonotype with many counts. The chain is built from TRBV19 and TRBJ1-1; D remains unclear. CDR3 length equals 14 residues. Germline values: CDR1 LNHDA, CDR2 SQIVND (reference sequence). V lost 2 bases to trimming and J lost 1 base, with 8 bases between them. The CDR3 sequence is CASSIYRENTEAFF. The CDR3 DNA follows: TGTGCCAGTAGTATATACCGAGAGAACACTGAAGCTTTCTTT.

The chain couples TRBV6-1 to TRBJ1-1; D unresolved. The germline V and J ends were trimmed by 5 bases and 1 base, with 17 bases remaining between them. The germline CDR1 and CDR2 sequences are MNHNS and SASEGT. This CDR3 spans 16 amino acids. CDR3 amino acids: CASSFNAVRGNTEAFF. The CDR3 DNA reads as TGTGCCAGCAGTTTCAACGCAGTGCGGGGGAACACTGAAGCTTTCTTT.

For the CDR3, the DNA is TGTGCCAGCAGCCAAGAAGGCGGGAGGATCTTCCCTGAGCAGTTCTTC. It encodes CASSQEGGRIFPEQFF. J is TRBJ2-1 and V is TRBV14; 8 bases fit TRBD2. J was trimmed by 9 bases and V by 0 bases; bases with no gene match: 10. CDR1 SGHDN and CDR2 FVKESK come from the germline V gene. This CDR3 is built from 16 residues.

This clonotype was observed at least ten times. This rearrangement joins TRBV12-3 or TRBV12-4 to TRBJ1-1, with 7 bases matching TRBD1. Trimming took 2 bases from V and 2 from J; bases not matched to a gene: 8. The CDR3 totals 16 residues. The CDR3 here is CASSLRGEGGNTEAFF. The CDR3 DNA is TGTGCCAGCAGTTTAAGGGGGGAAGGGGGCAACACTGAAGCTTTCTTT.

This clonotype was seen at least ten times. The chain combines TRBV3-1 with TRBJ2-1; D might be TRBD1 or TRBD2, each matching 5 bases. The CDR3 length is 12 residues. With 1 base removed from V and 10 bases from J, the gap between germline ends came to 8 bases. The germline V gene has CDR1 LGHDT and CDR2 YNNKEL (reference sequence). DNA of the CDR3: TGTGCCAGCAGCCAAGGGGGGATGGAGCAGTTCTTC. Its translation: CASSQGGMEQFF.

This clonotype appeared many times. The rearrangement uses TRBV7-2 and TRBJ2-1; 14 nucleotides match TRBD2. Germline CDR1 SGHTA, CDR2 FQGNSA. V gave up 5 bases and J gave up 9 bases; unmatched junction bases: 15. The CDR3 is 18 residues long. DNA for the CDR3: TGTGCCAGCAGCCCCTCTGGGGGACTAGCGGGAGTTGGCGCTGAGCAGTTCTTC. This translates into CASSPSGGLAGVGAEQFF.

This clonotype was recorded many times. The chain links TRBV7-2 to TRBJ1-3; a weak D match, TRBD1 (6 bases). Germline CDR1 SGHTA, CDR2 FQGNSA. The CDR3 sequence is 14 residues long. The V end lost 3 bases, the J end lost 2 bases, and 8 bases lay between the germline ends. The CDR3 coding sequence is TGTGCCAGCAGCTTCCGGGACACTGGAAACACCATATATTTT. Its translation: CASSFRDTGNTIYF. The variable domain in full, with the rest retrieved from reference TRBV7-2 and TRBJ1-3, is GAGVSQSPSNKVTEKGKDVELRCDPISGHTALYWYRQSLGQGLEFLIYFQGNSAPDKSGLPSDRFSAERTGGSVSTLTIQRTQQEDSAVYLCASSFRDTGNTIYFGEGSWLTVV.

The table lists this clonotype with many counts. The rearrangement joins TRBV24-1 to TRBJ1-5, with 10 bases matching TRBD1. Germline lookup yields CDR1 KGHDR and CDR2 SFDVKD. The V gene end was trimmed by 5 bases and the J gene end by 5 bases; junction bases not matched to a gene: 8. This CDR3 region has 16 residues. CDR3 nucleotides: TGTGCCACCAGTGGAGCCGGGACAGGGGACCATCAGCCCCAGCATTTT. Protein: CATSGAGTGDHQPQHF.

Turning to this clonotype: A read error may be the cause here, since a much bigger clone is one base away. The gene calls are TRBV6-2 or TRBV6-3 and TRBJ2-1; 10 bases map to TRBD1. Germline V gene sequence: CDR1 MNHEY, CDR2 SVGEGT. The CDR3 has 18 residues. CDR3 in DNA: TGTGCCAGCAGTTACTGGACAGGGGGGGCCTATATCTACAATAAGCAGTTCTTC. Protein sequence: CASSYWTGGAYIYNKQFF.

This clonotype was detected ten times or more. This chain connects TRBV30 to TRBJ1-5; D is unresolved. V was cut by 1 base and J by 2 bases, with 12 bases left in between. The CDR3 runs to 15 residues. Germline assignment: CDR1 GTSNPN and CDR2 SVGIG (reference sequence). The CDR3 protein is CAWSGGFDGNQPQHF. As DNA, the CDR3 is TGTGCCTGGAGTGGAGGGTTTGATGGCAATCAGCCCCAGCATTTT.

This clonotype was recorded many times. This rearrangement joins TRBV11-1 to TRBJ2-2; a possible D gene is TRBD2 (6 bases). V lost 4 bases to trimming and J lost 1 base, with 10 bases between them. This CDR3 has 15 residues. CDR1 SGHAT and CDR2 FQDESV come from the germline V gene (reference sequence). The chain's CDR3 is CASSYRDLNTGELFF. CDR3 DNA sequence: TGTGCCAGCAGCTACCGGGACTTGAACACCGGGGAGCTGTTTTTT.

This clonotype was seen more than once but under ten times. This chain uses TRBV3-1 with TRBJ2-3; the match to TRBD2 covers 9 bases. V shed 4 bases, J shed 6 bases, and the junction held 14 bases outside the gene matches. The CDR3 loop spans 17 amino acids. Germline lookup yields CDR1 LGHDT and CDR2 YNNKEL (reference sequence). The CDR3 coding sequence is TGTGCCAGCAGCCCCCCCGGCGTACTAGCGGGTCGGGATACGCAGTATTTT. Amino acids: CASSPPGVLAGRDTQYF.

This clonotype appeared many times. The CDR3 reads CASSLSHTDTQYF. The CDR3 nucleotides are TGTGCCAGCAGCCTTAGCCACACAGATACGCAGTATTTT. The chain is built from TRBV3-1 and TRBJ2-3; D gene uncertain. This CDR3 spans 13 amino acids. V lost 4 bases and J lost 2, with 7 bases in between. From germline, CDR1 is LGHDT and CDR2 YNNKEL (reference sequence).

This clonotype was detected only a few times. The CDR3 nucleotides are TGCAGTGCTAGAGTGAGGGAGTTAGTGTTAAATGAGCAGTTCTTC. Protein: CSARVRELVLNEQFF. This rearrangement joins TRBV20-1 to TRBJ2-1; the D gene is possibly TRBD2 (5 bases). CDR3 length: 15 amino acids. Germline CDR1 is DFQATT and CDR2 is SNEGSKA (reference sequence). Trimming stripped 1 base from V and 7 bases from J, with 17 bases between.